The present TCR beta chain was sequenced within a study of regulatory T cells in long-lasting Graves disease. This CDR3 is 15 amino acids long. V lost 0 bases, J lost 2 bases, and 11 bases lay in between. Per the germline V gene, CDR1 is SGHVS and CDR2 is FQNEAQ. This clonotype was recorded at least ten times. What it binds is unknown. The time point: persistent/refractory GD, antithyroid drugs over 5 years with positive TRAb. Construction of the TCR library relied on RNA isolated from PBMCs. Peripheral blood, 7 to 9.5 milliliters per patient, was collected in EDTA tubes. According to the study, TCR beta libraries were built with iRepertoire HTBI primers and CDR3-region Arm-PCR. TCRdb analysed the multiplex PCR reads with MiXCR anew, one entry per CDR3 protein. The data hold about 420,000 distinct CDR3 sequences, with 20% to 30% observed a single time. Study findings and constraints: A limited number of samples was an acknowledged limitation.

The genes are TRBV7-8 and TRBJ2-7; unclear D gene. The TCR sequence derives from a female donor with Graves disease. The starting material was peripheral blood mononuclear cells (PBMCs), obtained when the disease was refractory, from a patient treated with antithyroid drugs. CDR3 loop: CASSLALWQAYEQYF. The CDR3 nucleotides are TGTGCCAGCAGCTTAGCGCTTTGGCAAGCCTACGAGCAGTACTTC.